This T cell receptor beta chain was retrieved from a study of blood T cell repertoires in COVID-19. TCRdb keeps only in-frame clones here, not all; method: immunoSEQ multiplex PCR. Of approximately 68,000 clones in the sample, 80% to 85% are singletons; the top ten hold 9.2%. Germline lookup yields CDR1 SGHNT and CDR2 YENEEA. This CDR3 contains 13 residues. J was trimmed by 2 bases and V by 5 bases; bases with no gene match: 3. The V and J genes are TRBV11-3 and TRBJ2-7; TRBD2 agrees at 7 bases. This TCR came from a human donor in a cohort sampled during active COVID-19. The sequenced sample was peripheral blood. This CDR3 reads CASSPGTTYEQYF. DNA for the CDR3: TGTGCCAGCAGCCCCGGGACTACCTACGAGCAGTACTTC.